The following is a T cell receptor beta chain sequence with its context. Given a much more abundant clone one base away, this may be a read error. The source material, RNA transcripts, was used to amplify TCR beta CDR3 regions. HTBI primers drove first-round RT-PCR of the TCR CDR3. MiXCR, run by TCRdb on the multiplex PCR reads, gives a single entry per CDR3 protein. The sample gives 370,000 or so distinct CDR3 sequences, roughly 25% of which show up once; roughly 80% is in the top ten. This CDR3 region has 13 residues. The germline V and J ends were trimmed by 5 bases and 4 bases, with 9 bases remaining between them. Germline CDR1 is SGHTA and CDR2 is FQGTGA. This sample was taken from a study of T cells in Graves' hyperthyroidism and ophthalmopathy.

Material: blood. V usage is TRBV7-3 and J usage is TRBJ2-1, with a possible D match to TRBD2 (5 bases). The sequence derives from a middle-aged man with Graves' hyperthyroidism. CDR3 sequence (DNA): TGTGCCAGCAGCCCGGACTGGTACAATGAGCAGTTCTTC. It specifies CASSPDWYNEQFF.